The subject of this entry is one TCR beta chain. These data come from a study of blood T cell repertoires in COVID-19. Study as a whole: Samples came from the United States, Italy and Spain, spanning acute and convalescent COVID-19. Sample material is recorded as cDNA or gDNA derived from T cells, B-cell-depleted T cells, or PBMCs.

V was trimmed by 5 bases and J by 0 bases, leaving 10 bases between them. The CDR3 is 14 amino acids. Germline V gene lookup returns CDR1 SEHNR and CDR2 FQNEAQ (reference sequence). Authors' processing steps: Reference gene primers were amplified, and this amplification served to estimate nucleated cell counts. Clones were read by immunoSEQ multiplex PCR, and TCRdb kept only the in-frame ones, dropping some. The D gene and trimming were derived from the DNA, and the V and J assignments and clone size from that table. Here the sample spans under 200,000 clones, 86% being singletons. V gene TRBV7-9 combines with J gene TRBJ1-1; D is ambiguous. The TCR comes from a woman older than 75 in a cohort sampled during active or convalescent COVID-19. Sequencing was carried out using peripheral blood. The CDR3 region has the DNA TGTGCCAGCAGCGCACAGTACATGAACACTGAAGCTTTCTTT. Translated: CASSAQYMNTEAFF.